This T cell receptor (beta chain) was sequenced during a study of beta chain features in type 1 diabetes. The sequenced template was cDNA made from the entire isolated RNA. Using immunoSEQ multiplex PCR, the repertoire was profiled, and TCRdb retains in-frame clones only, with some absent. The table includes under 450,000 clones, about 16% detected once. The study, taken as a whole, reports: Across patients, naive, central memory and Treg TCRB repertoires exhibited apparently greater similarity than was observed across healthy donors.

V was shortened by 0 bases and J by 7 bases, with 27 bases between the two germline ends. Per the germline V gene, CDR1 is GTSNPN and CDR2 is SVGIG (reference sequence). The CDR3 contains 19 residues. Only a few counts were recorded for this clone. No antigen is known for it. The sequencing input was naive CD4+ T cells from blood. The chain joins TRBV30 to TRBJ2-2; D is perhaps TRBD2 (7 bases). The clonotype originates from a young woman in good health. Written as DNA, the CDR3 is TGTGCCTGGAGTGTCTCGGGGGGCCTCCCAGATATGATGGTCGGGGAGCTGTTTTTT. Translation gives CAWSVSGGLPDMMVGELFF.